The 16 T cell receptor beta chains below come from one sample, sequenced in a study of CD8+ T cells in alopecia areata. cDNA prepared by RNA extraction and subsequent reverse transcription served as the template for sequencing. Using immunoSEQ multiplex PCR, the repertoire was profiled, and TCRdb retains in-frame clones only, with some absent. The sample has around 86,000 clones; about two thirds are singletons. Treatment denoted: oral pan-JAK inhibitor, 5-10 mg twice daily. The material sequenced was CD8+ T cells sorted from blood, taken between weeks 44 and 45, from a patient treated with tofacitinib. Source of these receptors: a human donor with alopecia areata.

The chain carries TRBV19 and TRBJ1-1; D is ambiguous. In germline, CDR1 is LNHDA, CDR2 SQIVND (reference sequence). Trimming stripped 7 bases from V and 6 bases from J, with 15 bases between. This CDR3 is 13 amino acids long. CDR3 residues: CASTLRLGAEAFF. The CDR3 nucleotides are TGTGCCAGTACTCTCCGGTTAGGCGCTGAAGCTTTCTTT.

The chain is built from TRBV6-1 and TRBJ1-1, with TRBD1 matching over 8 bases. Germline values: CDR1 MNHNS, CDR2 SASEGT. CDR3 length: 16 amino acids. Trimming removed 2 bases from V and 1 base from J; junction bases left unmatched: 6. The CDR3 nucleotides read TGTGCCAGCAGTGAAATGGGACAGGTGGGGAACACTGAAGCTTTCTTT. It specifies CASSEMGQVGNTEAFF.

The J gene is TRBJ2-1, the V gene TRBV4-1, with 9 positions matching TRBD1. Germline V gene data show CDR1 as MGHRA and CDR2 as YSYEKL. The CDR3 consists of 15 residues. V shed 3 bases, J shed 6 bases, and the junction held 6 bases outside the gene matches. CDR3 nucleotide sequence: TGCGCCAGCAGCCACATCGGACAGGGGCTCAATGAGCAGTTCTTC. This gives the protein CASSHIGQGLNEQFF.

The V and J genes are TRBV2 and TRBJ2-3; 9 positions match TRBD1. V was pared by 3 bases and J by 4 bases, with 5 bases of the junction left unmatched. The CDR3 runs 15 residues. Germline loops: CDR1 SNHLY, CDR2 FYNNEI. The CDR3 nucleotides are TGTGCCAGCAGTGAGTGGACAGGGGTTCCAGATACGCAGTATTTT. Translation: CASSEWTGVPDTQYF.

Comments on this clone: At the DNA level, this CDR3 is encoded by other sequences in the same sample as well. CDR3 DNA: TGCAGCGTTGAAGATCTGACCCAACAGGAGACCCAGTACTTC. Residues: CSVEDLTQQETQYF. The V gene is TRBV29-1, the J gene TRBJ2-5; D is ambiguous. Germline V CDR1 and CDR2: SQVTM, ANQGSEA. With 0 bases removed from V and 5 bases from J, the gap between germline ends came to 13 bases. The CDR3 is made up of 14 amino acids.

This clone has only a few counts. The chain links TRBV29-1 to TRBJ1-6, with D perhaps TRBD1 (5 bases). The CDR3 runs 13 residues. Germline values: CDR1 SQVTM, CDR2 ANQGSEA. V was pared by 4 bases and J by 7 bases, with 11 bases between. The CDR3 region has the DNA TGCAGCGTTGGGGGACCCGGAAATTCACCCCTCCACTTT. Encoded protein: CSVGGPGNSPLHF.

This clone was recorded once. J is TRBJ2-2 and V is TRBV19; 9 bases fit TRBD1. CDR3 length equals 13 residues. Germline CDR1 LNHDA, CDR2 SQIVND (reference sequence). V dropped 6 bases and J dropped 4; count of bases not matched to a gene: 0. CDR3 in amino acids: CASRGQGTGELFF. Written as DNA, the CDR3 is TGTGCCAGTAGGGGACAGGGCACCGGGGAGCTGTTTTTT.

The chain joins TRBV30 to TRBJ1-1; the D is unclear. The CDR3 is made up of 13 amino acids. V lost 3 bases and J lost 5, with 13 bases in between. Germline loops: CDR1 GTSNPN, CDR2 SVGIG (reference sequence). CDR3 bases: TGTGCCTGGAGACTCGGGGAAGTAACTGAAGCTTTCTTT. Its protein is CAWRLGEVTEAFF. The full variable domain, in which reference TRBV30 and TRBJ1-1 provide the parts outside the CDR3, is SQTIHQWPATLVQPVGSPLSLECTVEGTSNPNLYWYRQAAGRGLQLLFYSVGIGQISSEVPQNLSASRPQDRQFILSSKKLLLSDSGFYLCAWRLGEVTEAFFGQGTRLTVV.

This clone appeared a few times. This chain links TRBV5-1 with TRBJ1-1, with 8 positions matching TRBD1. With 4 bases clipped from V and 1 base from J, the junction kept 3 bases outside the gene matches. This CDR3 spans 14 amino acids. CDR1 and CDR2 (germline): SGHRS, YFSETQ. The CDR3 reads CASSPGQGNTEAFF. The CDR3, as DNA: TGCGCCAGCAGCCCTGGACAGGGGAACACTGAAGCTTTCTTT.

The chain employs TRBV15 and TRBJ1-6; tentatively, D is TRBD1 (6 bases). Germline V gene lookup returns CDR1 LNHNV and CDR2 YYDKDF (reference sequence). The CDR3 is 13 residues long. V gave up 5 bases and J gave up 9 bases, with 11 bases separating them. The CDR3 coding sequence is TGTGCCACCAGCTCAGGACAGTTTTCACCCCTCCACTTT. Its translation: CATSSGQFSPLHF. The complete variable domain, with remaining parts taken from reference TRBV15 and TRBJ1-6, reads DAMVIQNPRYQVTQFGKPVTLSCSQTLNHNVMYWYQQKSSQAPKLLFHYYDKDFNNEADTPDNFQSRRPNTSFCFLDIRSPGLGDTAMYLCATSSGQFSPLHFGNGTRLTVT.

This chain links TRBV2 with TRBJ1-1; the D gene is possibly TRBD1 (6 bases). CDR3 length: 9 residues. The germline gives CDR1 SNHLY, CDR2 FYNNEI. The CDR3 nucleotides are TGTCTAGGGGGGGCTCGGGCTTTCTTT. It specifies CLGGARAFF.

This chain joins TRBV30 and TRBJ2-3, with D unclear. This CDR3 has 13 residues. Germline CDR1 and CDR2: GTSNPN and SVGIG (reference sequence). V was shortened by 1 base and J by 0 bases, with 5 bases between the two germline ends. CDR3 DNA: TGTGCCTGGAGTGCCCAGAGCACAGATACGCAGTATTTT. Its protein is CAWSAQSTDTQYF.

CDR3 residues: CASSQVEGVSPYGYTF. CDR3 sequence (DNA): TGCGCCAGCAGCCAAGTTGAGGGGGTATCACCCTATGGCTACACCTTC. V and J are TRBV4-1 and TRBJ1-2; TRBD1 is a possible D gene (6 bases). Trimming pared 1 base from V and 4 bases from J, leaving 16 bases between. In germline, CDR1 is MGHRA, CDR2 YSYEKL. CDR3 length: 16 amino acids.

The V and J genes are TRBV11-2 and TRBJ1-1, with D possibly matching TRBD1 (5 bases). The CDR3 has 14 residues. With 5 bases removed from V and 1 base from J, the gap between germline ends came to 11 bases. Germline loops: CDR1 SGHAT, CDR2 FQNNGV. CDR3: CASSTDQGNTEAFF. CDR3 nucleotides: TGTGCCAGCAGCACCGATCAGGGGAACACTGAAGCTTTCTTT.

This clone was seen a handful of times. The chain has TRBV6-1 and TRBJ2-7, with D uncertain. Germline CDR1 and CDR2: MNHNS and SASEGT. CDR3 size: 12 residues. The V end was cut by 1 base, the J end by 3 bases, with 4 bases between. The CDR3, as DNA: TGTGCCAGCAGTGAAGACGGCTACGAGCAGTACTTC. It yields the protein CASSEDGYEQYF.

The V gene is TRBV10-3, the J gene TRBJ2-3; 12 positions match TRBD2. The germline CDR1 and CDR2 sequences are ENHRY and SYGVKD. This CDR3 comprises 15 residues. The ends lost 2 bases at V and 3 bases at J; junction bases unmatched: 0. The CDR3 protein is CAISEGLAGTDTQYF. Here the CDR3 DNA reads TGTGCCATCAGTGAGGGACTAGCGGGGACAGATACGCAGTATTTT.